The rows below give T cell receptor beta chains drawn from one sample of a study of blood T cell repertoires in COVID-19. The assay was immunoSEQ multiplex PCR, and TCRdb's table has in-frame clones only and misses some. The sample lists approximately 49,000 clones, 81% seen once, with 20% to 25% in the top ten. The sample consisted of peripheral blood. All receptors derive from a woman of 80 years or more with COVID-19, enrolled during active disease. Both conserved end residues are part of each CDR3. The order of the fields is clone size, D gene, CDR3 length, J gene, V gene, CDR3 protein, CDR3 DNA. The D gene is left open where the match is weak. Not all rows give a size; the values are once, few, many and, for expanded clones, a class.

NA,TRBD2,17,TRBJ2-5,TRBV5-6,CASSLLPGGAHQETQYF,TGTGCCAGCAGCCTCCTCCCCGGGGGGGCCCACCAAGAGACCCAGTACTTC
NA,NA,15,TRBJ2-1,TRBV21-1,CASSKGSYRYNEQFF,TGTGCCAGCAGCAAAGGGAGTTACCGCTACAATGAGCAGTTCTTC
once,NA,13,TRBJ1-4,TRBV7-9,CASSLGGREKLFF,TGTGCCAGCAGCTTGGGGGGTCGTGAAAAACTGTTTTTT
once,NA,16,TRBJ1-2,TRBV10-3,CAISDESRNANYGYTF,TGTGCCATCAGTGATGAGTCCAGGAACGCTAACTATGGCTACACCTTC
NA,TRBD2,17,TRBJ2-1,TRBV10-3,CAISEYPAGGSYNEQFF,TGTGCCATCAGTGAGTACCCAGCGGGAGGCTCCTACAATGAGCAGTTCTTC
NA,TRBD2,14,TRBJ2-7,TRBV30,CAWSLTSGSTEQYF,TGTGCCTGGAGCCTTACTAGCGGGAGTACCGAGCAGTACTTC
NA,TRBD1,16,TRBJ1-1,TRBV4-2,CASSQEVGDRGSEAFF,TGTGCCAGCAGCCAAGAGGTGGGGGACAGGGGCTCTGAAGCTTTCTTT
NA,TRBD2,16,TRBJ2-7,TRBV7-6,CASSLGPGLAVHEQYF,TGTGCCAGCAGCTTAGGACCGGGACTAGCGGTGCACGAGCAGTACTTC
NA,NA,14,TRBJ1-5,TRBV2,CASSVLGENQPQHF,TGTGCCAGCAGTGTTCTAGGGGAAAATCAGCCCCAGCATTTT
NA,TRBD2,15,TRBJ2-1,TRBV30,CAWESGTSGRDEQFF,TGTGCCTGGGAGTCGGGGACTAGCGGGAGGGATGAGCAGTTCTTC
NA,TRBD1,15,TRBJ1-6,TRBV4-1,CASSPGTGYNSPLHF,TGCGCCAGCAGCCCTGGGACAGGGTATAATTCACCCCTCCACTTT
NA,TRBD1,17,TRBJ1-1,TRBV7-8,CASSLGQGVRRDTEAFF,TGTGCCAGCAGCTTAGGACAGGGGGTACGACGGGACACTGAAGCTTTCTTT
NA,NA,15,TRBJ2-7,TRBV7-9,CASSLVLAGTYEQYF,TGTGCCAGCAGCTTAGTATTGGCGGGGACCTACGAGCAGTACTTC
NA,NA,17,TRBJ2-4,TRBV9,CASSVGGPSANGNIQYF,TGTGCCAGCAGCGTAGGGGGGCCGTCGGCCAACGGGAACATTCAGTACTTC
NA,NA,14,TRBJ2-3,TRBV19,CASSTGRGPDTQYF,TGTGCCAGTAGTACAGGCAGGGGCCCAGATACGCAGTATTTT
NA,TRBD2,13,TRBJ2-7,TRBV29-1,CSVAGTSLNEQYF,TGCAGCGTCGCCGGGACTAGCTTAAACGAGCAGTACTTC
NA,NA,13,TRBJ2-7,TRBV6-1,CASSERQVYEQYF,TGTGCCAGCAGTGAACGGCAGGTCTACGAGCAGTACTTC
NA,TRBD1,15,TRBJ2-7,TRBV9,CASSLSQGAVNEQYF,TGTGCCAGCAGCCTTAGCCAGGGGGCAGTGAACGAGCAGTACTTC
NA,TRBD2,16,TRBJ2-2,TRBV7-3,CASSSSGRWDTGELFF,TGTGCCAGCAGCTCTAGCGGGAGGTGGGACACCGGGGAGCTGTTTTTT
few,NA,15,TRBJ1-2,TRBV21-1,CASSKDPRVNYGYTF,TGTGCCAGCAGCAAAGATCCCAGGGTAAACTATGGCTACACCTTC
NA,NA,14,TRBJ2-1,TRBV7-8,CASSLALRYNEQFF,TGTGCCAGCAGCTTAGCGTTGCGGTACAATGAGCAGTTCTTC
NA,NA,11,TRBJ1-1,TRBV29-1,CSVAVNTEAFF,TGCAGCGTTGCCGTGAACACTGAAGCTTTCTTT
NA,NA,12,TRBJ2-1,TRBV2,CAEGGRWNEQFF,TGTGCCGAGGGGGGGAGATGGAATGAGCAGTTCTTC
NA,TRBD2,15,TRBJ2-1,TRBV7-7,CASSLREVAVNEQFF,TGTGCTAGCAGCTTACGGGAGGTAGCGGTGAATGAGCAGTTCTTC
NA,NA,16,TRBJ2-7,TRBV5-1,CASSWGDFPGGYEQYF,TGCGCCAGCAGCTGGGGGGACTTCCCAGGGGGGTACGAGCAGTACTTC
NA,NA,15,TRBJ2-7,TRBV3-1/TRBV3-2,CASSLSGPRLYEQYF,TGTGCCAGCAGCTTATCAGGGCCTCGGTTGTACGAGCAGTACTTC
NA,TRBD1,14,TRBJ1-1,TRBV19,CASSRPTGHAEAFF,TGTGCCAGTAGTAGACCGACAGGGCATGCTGAAGCTTTCTTT
NA,NA,14,TRBJ1-1,TRBV15,CATSPVGVATEAFF,TGTGCCACCAGCCCAGTAGGGGTGGCCACTGAAGCTTTCTTT
NA,TRBD2,16,TRBJ2-7,TRBV15,CATSRDRLAGPYEQYF,TGTGCCACCAGCAGAGATCGACTAGCGGGACCCTACGAGCAGTACTTC
many,TRBD1,17,TRBJ2-1,TRBV7-3,CASSSYPGQGALNEQFF,TGTGCCAGCAGCTCCTATCCGGGACAGGGGGCTTTGAATGAGCAGTTCTTC